This is a list of T cell receptor beta chains from one sample in a study of regulatory T cells in long-lasting Graves disease. TCRdb analysed the multiplex PCR reads with MiXCR anew, one entry per CDR3 protein. This table has over 300,000 distinct CDR3 sequences, about 20% appearing once. The sample consisted of peripheral blood mononuclear cells (PBMCs), taken when the disease was refractory, from a patient treated with antithyroid drugs. Source of these receptors: a female donor with Graves disease. CDR3s include the opening cysteine and the closing phenylalanine or tryptophan. D genes are given only for firm matches. Clone size, where shown, is once, few, many, or a class for clones that have expanded.

len,abundance,v_gene,j_gene,d_gene,CDR3aa,CDR3nt
16,many,TRBV15,TRBJ1-4,NA,CATSRDRGATNEKLFF,TGTGCCACCAGCAGAGATCGAGGGGCAACTAATGAAAAACTGTTTTTT
16,NA,TRBV9,TRBJ1-3,NA,CASSVGPGTSRNTIYF,TGTGCCAGCAGCGTAGGTCCAGGAACCTCTAGAAACACCATATATTTT
15,many,TRBV24-1,TRBJ2-7,NA,CATSDLLYGCYEQYF,TGTGCCACCAGTGATTTGCTCTACGGGTGCTACGAGCAGTACTTC
12,NA,TRBV7-9,TRBJ2-4,NA,CASSSLGDIQYF,TGTGCCAGCAGCTCCTTAGGGGACATTCAGTACTTC
15,many,TRBV27,TRBJ2-7,NA,CASSPMRGSAYEQYF,TGTGCCAGCAGCCCAATGAGGGGGTCGGCCTACGAGCAGTACTTC
15,few,TRBV2,TRBJ2-3,NA,CASLLGGPMTDTQYF,TGTGCCAGCCTCCTGGGGGGGCCGATGACAGATACGCAGTATTTT
12,few,TRBV5-6,TRBJ1-5,NA,CASSLINQPQHF,TGTGCCAGCAGCTTGATCAATCAGCCCCAGCATTTT
15,many,TRBV5-5,TRBJ2-5,TRBD1,CASSSWTGVQETQYF,TGTGCCAGCAGCTCCTGGACAGGTGTCCAAGAGACCCAGTACTTC
12,many,TRBV18,TRBJ2-7,NA,CASSPRGQEQYF,TGTGCCAGCTCACCTAGAGGGCAAGAGCAGTACTTC
18,few,TRBV12-3/TRBV12-4,TRBJ2-2,TRBD1,CASSPIGDRTSNTGELFF,TGTGCCAGCAGTCCGATTGGGGACAGAACTTCGAACACCGGGGAGCTGTTTTTT
13,NA,TRBV7-6,TRBJ2-7,TRBD1,CASSLETGVEQYF,TGTGCCAGCAGCTTAGAGACAGGGGTTGAGCAGTACTTC
16,NA,TRBV20-1,TRBJ2-7,TRBD2,CSARHAIGLADYEQYF,TGCAGTGCTAGACACGCGATCGGACTAGCGGACTACGAGCAGTACTTC
13,many,TRBV12-3/TRBV12-4,TRBJ2-7,NA,CASSLGLASEQYF,TGTGCCAGCAGTTTAGGGCTAGCGAGCGAGCAGTACTTC